Below are 9 T cell receptor beta chains sequenced from a single sample in a study of vaccination and CD4 T cells after COVID-19. Treatment meaning: 10-day PBMC culture with coronavirus spike peptide pools or control peptides (ViraFEST assay). The Oncomine TCR Beta short-read assay generated sequence data from the DNA of cultured CD4+ T cells. TCRdb ran MiXCR on the PCR reads and lists one entry per CDR3 protein. The sample has 17,000 or so distinct CDR3 sequences; over 55% are singletons. These receptors' targets are unknown. The input for sequencing was CD4+ T cells from blood, cultured in vitro, taken after SARS-CoV-2 vaccination. The receptors stem from a human donor who had recovered from COVID-19.

This rearrangement joins TRBV15 to TRBJ1-5; D remains ambiguous. The CDR3 consists of 20 residues. Trimming shortened V by 5 bases and J by 1 base, and 27 bases separated the two germline ends. CDR1 is LNHNV and CDR2 is YYDKDF in the germline V gene (reference sequence). The CDR3 DNA follows: TGTGCCACCAGCCCAGGAGGACGGCAAACCACCGGGAGGAGCAATCAGCCCCAGCATTTT. This codes for CATSPGGRQTTGRSNQPQHF. The variable domain in full, with the rest retrieved from reference TRBV15 and TRBJ1-5, is DAMVIQNPRYQVTQFGKPVTLSCSQTLNHNVMYWYQQKSSQAPKLLFHYYDKDFNNEADTPDNFQSRRPNTSFCFLDIRSPGLGDTAMYLCATSPGGRQTTGRSNQPQHFGDGTRLSIL.

This clonotype was seen only a few times. This chain joins TRBV27 and TRBJ2-3, with 8 positions matching TRBD2. Germline CDR1 is MNHEY and CDR2 is SMNVEV (reference sequence). This CDR3 has 15 residues. V lost 5 bases and J lost 2; bases outside the gene matches: 6. CDR3 coding DNA: TGTGCCAGCAGTCTAACTAGCGGTTCCACAGATACGCAGTATTTT. Protein: CASSLTSGSTDTQYF.

The chain is built from TRBV15 and TRBJ2-1; 14 bases agree with TRBD2. The CDR3 runs 17 residues. V lost 3 bases, J lost 5 bases, and 6 bases stayed unmatched. Per the germline V gene, CDR1 is LNHNV and CDR2 is YYDKDF (reference sequence). The CDR3 region is CATSSGLAGGAHNEQFF. The CDR3 DNA is TGTGCCACCAGCAGCGGACTAGCGGGAGGCGCCCACAATGAGCAGTTCTTC.

As for this clonotype: The junction differs from germline at one of its ends, possibly a read error. CDR3 sequence: CASSLTGYTYEQYF. The CDR3 DNA follows: TGCGCCAGCAGCTTGACAGGTTATACCTACGAGCAGTACTTC. This chain connects TRBV7-9 to TRBJ2-7, with D maybe TRBD1 (6 bases). CDR1 is SEHNR and CDR2 is FQNEAQ in the germline V gene (reference sequence). The CDR3 loop spans 14 amino acids.

The chain links TRBV12-3 or TRBV12-4 to TRBJ1-2; maybe TRBD1 (5 bases). The CDR3 loop spans 12 amino acids. V lost 5 bases, J lost 5 bases, and 9 bases lay in between. In nucleotides, the CDR3 is TGTGCCAGCAGTCTGCGACAGTATGGCTACACCTTC. Amino acid sequence: CASSLRQYGYTF.

J is TRBJ1-6 and V is TRBV5-1; 10 positions match TRBD1. V lost 4 bases to trimming and J lost 8 bases; unmatched junction nucleotides: 9. Germline values: CDR1 SGHRS, CDR2 YFSETQ. The CDR3 runs to 16 residues. CDR3 coding DNA: TGCGCCAGCAGCCTTGGGCGAGGGACAGGGGATTCACCCCTCCACTTT. The encoded protein is CASSLGRGTGDSPLHF.

This chain joins TRBV19 and TRBJ1-1; D is unresolved. CDR1 LNHDA and CDR2 SQIVND come from the germline V gene (reference sequence). The V end was cut by 3 bases, the J end by 2 bases, with 10 bases between. The CDR3 has 14 residues. DNA for the CDR3: TGTGCCAGTAGTATTGTGGCGGCCAACACTGAAGCTTTCTTT. Amino acids: CASSIVAANTEAFF.

This chain uses TRBV30 with TRBJ1-1, with 8 positions matching TRBD1. After removal of 4 bases from V and 3 bases from J, the junction contained 1 base not matched to a gene. CDR3 size: 12 residues. Germline lookup yields CDR1 GTSNPN and CDR2 SVGIG (reference sequence). The CDR3 DNA is TGTGCCTGGACGACAGGGGACACTGAAGCTTTCTTT. This sequence encodes CAWTTGDTEAFF.

The chain uses TRBV6-2 or TRBV6-3 and TRBJ2-5; 9 bases are shared with TRBD1. V lost 6 bases and J lost 4; bases outside the gene matches: 9. The CDR3 loop spans 15 amino acids. The germline V gene has CDR1 MNHEY and CDR2 SVGEGT. CDR3 loop: CASRARDRDPETQYF. CDR3 DNA sequence: TGTGCCAGCAGGGCCCGGGACAGGGATCCAGAGACCCAGTACTTC.